The T cell receptor (beta chain) described here comes from a study of blood T cells in healthy people across ages. Background on the study: About one barcoded TCR beta cDNA was captured per two T cells.

Through a sample-barcoded 5' primer and a J-beta primer mix, a second PCR was run for about 6 to 11 cycles. Each cDNA molecule carried a tag from a template-switch adaptor that contained 12 random nucleotides. Each CDR3 protein is one row after TCRdb ran MiXCR on the 5' RACE reads. The sample records 850,000 to 1,100,000 distinct CDR3 sequences, around two fifths being singletons. CDR1 is LGHNA, CDR2 YSLEER, per germline. The CDR3 consists of 14 residues. This clonotype was seen only a few times. The sequencing input was blood. This TCR came from a man aged 18 to 30 in good health. The rearrangement links TRBV4-3 to TRBJ2-5; D gene uncertain. Judging by the DNA end, TRBJ2-7 fits better; the J call may be wrong. The CDR3 DNA reads as TGCGCCAGCACTACCCCGAAGGGTTTCAACGAGCAGTACTTC. It yields the protein CASTTPKGFNEQYF.